These 30 T cell receptor beta chains came from one sample sequenced in a study of shared clonotypes between healthy human individuals. Data came from immunoSEQ multiplex PCR; TCRdb stores just in-frame clones and leaves some out. This table holds some 2,500,000 clones, over 85% found once. The sequenced material came from naive CD4+ T cells from PBMCs. Subset here: CD45RA+ positively selected. The receptor source for this set is a man aged 18-30 years in good health. Some clones in this sample may be carry-over from other donors' samples.

The CDR3 region is CASSSVRGFYGETQYF. The DNA for the CDR3 is TGTGCCAGCAGCTCCGTGAGGGGCTTCTATGGGGAGACCCAGTACTTC. V is TRBV7-9 and J is TRBJ2-5; the D gene could be TRBD1 or TRBD2 (5 bases each). Trimming removed 4 bases from V and 5 bases from J, with 20 bases in between. CDR3 size: 16 residues. CDR1 is SEHNR, CDR2 FQNEAQ, per germline (reference sequence).

To note about this clone: The same CDR3 can be traced to other DNA sequences in this sample. This chain uses TRBV5-1 with TRBJ2-3; TRBD1 agrees at 10 bases. CDR3 length equals 15 residues. CDR1 and CDR2 from the germline V gene are SGHRS and YFSETQ. Trimming cost V 1 base and J 3 bases; bases outside gene matches: 2. The CDR3, as DNA: TGCGCCAGCAGCTTGAGGGACAGGGGAACAGATACGCAGTATTTT. Translation gives CASSLRDRGTDTQYF. The full variable domain, with the rest looked up from reference TRBV5-1 and TRBJ2-3, is KAGVTQTPRYLIKTRGQQVTLSCSPISGHRSVSWYQQTPGQGLQFLFEYFSETQRNKGNFPGRFSGRQFSNSRSEMNVSTLELGDSALYLCASSLRDRGTDTQYFGPGTRLTVL.

This clone was detected a few times. The CDR3 nucleotides read TGTGCCAGCAGCTTGCAAACTAGCGGGGCTTTTCATGAGCAGTTCTTC. Protein sequence: CASSLQTSGAFHEQFF. The chain couples TRBV7-3 to TRBJ2-1; 10 positions match TRBD2. Germline V gene lookup returns CDR1 SGHTA and CDR2 FQGTGA. V gave up 3 bases and J gave up 8 bases; unmatched junction bases: 10. This CDR3 spans 16 amino acids.

The rearrangement joins TRBV30 to TRBJ2-1, with a possible D match to TRBD2 (6 bases). V was clipped by 2 bases and J by 15 bases, with 14 bases between them. CDR1 is GTSNPN, CDR2 SVGIG, per germline (reference sequence). The CDR3 covers 11 residues. CDR3: CAWSLGRDRFF. Written as DNA, the CDR3 is TGTGCCTGGAGTCTCGGGCGGGACCGGTTCTTC.

The gene calls are TRBV7-2 and TRBJ2-5; a possible D gene is TRBD2 (5 bases). This CDR3 spans 14 amino acids. V lost 5 bases, J lost 3 bases, and 13 bases lay in between. Germline values: CDR1 SGHTA, CDR2 FQGNSA. The CDR3 DNA reads TGTGCCAGCAGCCTCGGGCGGGCCAAAGAGACCCAGTACTTC. Protein: CASSLGRAKETQYF.

The V gene is TRBV7-9, the J gene TRBJ1-2; D is possibly TRBD1 (5 bases). This CDR3 contains 18 residues. The germline V and J ends were trimmed by 4 bases and 1 base, with 22 bases remaining between them. Germline values: CDR1 SEHNR, CDR2 FQNEAQ (reference sequence). CDR3 loop: CASSSQGVQRTHNYGYTF. In DNA, the CDR3 is TGTGCCAGCAGCTCTCAGGGCGTACAGCGAACTCATAACTATGGCTACACCTTC.

This rearrangement joins TRBV4-1 to TRBJ1-2, with 7 positions matching TRBD1. Germline assignment: CDR1 MGHRA and CDR2 YSYEKL. The junction had 13 bases not matched to a gene; V was cut back by 4 bases and J by 2 bases. The CDR3 runs to 17 residues. This chain's CDR3 is CASSPASRRQGNYGYTF. The DNA of the CDR3 is TGCGCCAGCAGCCCAGCGTCCCGAAGACAGGGAAACTATGGCTACACCTTC.

The chain links TRBV11-2 to TRBJ1-1; TRBD1 matches at 7 bases. The CDR3 runs to 13 residues. Trimming at V came to 5 bases and at J to 8 bases, leaving 8 bases not matched to a gene. Germline V lookup: CDR1 SGHAT, CDR2 FQNNGV. The CDR3 spells CASSATGISEAFF. In nucleotides, the CDR3 is TGTGCCAGCAGCGCGACAGGGATCTCCGAAGCTTTCTTT.

This chain joins TRBV5-1 and TRBJ1-4, with D possibly TRBD1 on 6 matching bases. The CDR3 spans 15 residues. V was trimmed by 4 bases and J by 3 bases, leaving 13 bases between them. Germline assignment: CDR1 SGHRS and CDR2 YFSETQ. CDR3 region: CASSPLEGANEKLFF. The CDR3 DNA reads TGCGCCAGCAGCCCACTGGAGGGGGCTAATGAAAAACTGTTTTTT.

The CDR3 bases are TGTGCCAGCAGTCCGTCGGACAGGGAGGGGACTGAAGCTTTCTTT. Its protein is CASSPSDREGTEAFF. The chain couples TRBV28 to TRBJ1-1, with 8 bases lining up with TRBD1. V dropped 5 bases and J dropped 5; count of bases not matched to a gene: 10. Per the germline V gene, CDR1 is MDHEN and CDR2 is SYDVKM. This CDR3 spans 15 amino acids.

The chain joins TRBV6-5 to TRBJ1-5; maybe TRBD1 (5 bases). The CDR3 runs 15 residues. Trimming cost V 5 bases and J 2 bases, with 13 bases left between them. CDR1 is MNHEY, CDR2 SVGAGI, per germline. CDR3 in DNA: TGTGCCAGCAGTCGGACATCGTATGGCAATCAGCCCCAGCATTTT. Translated: CASSRTSYGNQPQHF.

The chain joins TRBV7-9 to TRBJ1-3, with D hard to call. Looked up from germline, CDR1 is SEHNR and CDR2 is FQNEAQ (reference sequence). The CDR3 spans 13 residues. The V end was cut by 3 bases, the J end by 0 bases, with 3 bases between. The CDR3, as DNA: TGTGCCAGCAGCTTTGCCTCTGGAAACACCATATATTTT. As protein: CASSFASGNTIYF.

The V and J genes are TRBV27 and TRBJ2-3; D call uncertain. The V end lost 5 bases, the J end lost 2 bases, and 11 bases lay between the germline ends. The length of the CDR3 is 14 residues. From germline, CDR1 is MNHEY and CDR2 SMNVEV (reference sequence). This CDR3 reads CASSLQENTDTQYF. For the CDR3, the DNA is TGTGCCAGCAGTCTTCAGGAGAACACAGATACGCAGTATTTT.

The V and J genes are TRBV5-1 and TRBJ2-7; 9 bases agree with TRBD2. The CDR3 runs to 15 residues. The junction had 5 bases not matched to a gene; V was cut back by 0 bases and J by 4 bases. The V gene's germline CDR1 is SGHRS and CDR2 YFSETQ. The CDR3 loop is CASSLGTSGQYEQYF. In DNA form, the CDR3 reads TGCGCCAGCAGCTTGGGAACTAGCGGGCAGTACGAGCAGTACTTC.

The V and J genes are TRBV4-1 and TRBJ2-7, with 7 bases that match TRBD1. The CDR3 runs to 15 residues. With V trimmed by 0 bases and J by 4 bases, 6 bases remained unmatched. CDR1 is MGHRA, CDR2 YSYEKL, per germline. DNA of the CDR3: TGCGCCAGCAGCCAAGACGACAGGGAATTTTACGAGCAGTACTTC. Amino acids: CASSQDDREFYEQYF.

A word on this clone: Other DNA sequences from this sample encode an identical CDR3 as well. This chain links TRBV18 with TRBJ2-5; D is uncertain. Germline V gives CDR1 KGHSH, CDR2 LQKENI. CDR3 size: 13 residues. V shed 0 bases and J shed 5 bases, with 7 bases lying between them. The CDR3 protein is CASSPPGSETQYF. DNA for the CDR3: TGTGCCAGCTCACCACCTGGGTCGGAGACCCAGTACTTC.

The chain uses TRBV9 and TRBJ1-2, with D unclear. Trimming took 0 bases from V and 0 from J, leaving 6 bases between them. The germline V gene encodes CDR1 SGDLS and CDR2 YYNGEE. The CDR3 sequence is 14 residues long. CDR3 loop: CASSVGVANYGYTF. The CDR3 DNA reads as TGTGCCAGCAGCGTAGGGGTAGCTAACTATGGCTACACCTTC. Supplemented by reference TRBV9 and TRBJ1-2, the full variable domain reads DSGVTQTPKHLITATGQRVTLRCSPRSGDLSVYWYQQSLDQGLQFLIQYYNGEERAKGNILERFSAQQFPDLHSELNLSSLELGDSALYFCASSVGVANYGYTFGSGTRLTVV.

CDR3 sequence (DNA): TGTGCCAGCACCCTCGTCTTGGCGAGCTCCTACGAGCAGTACTTC. This translates into CASTLVLASSYEQYF. The chain is built from TRBV6-1 and TRBJ2-7; D gene uncertain. CDR1 MNHNS and CDR2 SASEGT come from the germline V gene. This CDR3 has 15 amino acids. V gave up 7 bases and J gave up 0 bases, with 16 bases separating them.

The chain has TRBV7-6 and TRBJ1-1; TRBD1 is a possible D gene (5 bases). V gave up 5 bases and J gave up 1 base, with 11 bases separating them. CDR1 is SGHVS, CDR2 FNYEAQ, per germline. This CDR3 contains 14 residues. CDR3 coding DNA: TGTGCCAGCAGCGTAAAGGGGTCGAACACTGAAGCTTTCTTT. Encoded protein: CASSVKGSNTEAFF.

V is TRBV6-4 and J is TRBJ2-7, with D perhaps matching TRBD1 (6 bases). The CDR3 is 12 amino acids. V lost 6 bases and J 4 bases, leaving 10 bases between the germline ends. In germline, CDR1 is MRHNA, CDR2 SNTAGT. The DNA of the CDR3 is TGTGCCAGCAGAGGGGGACCATACGAGCAGTACTTC. Protein sequence: CASRGGPYEQYF.

V is TRBV28 and J is TRBJ2-1; 10 nucleotides match TRBD2. The germline V gene has CDR1 MDHEN and CDR2 SYDVKM. The CDR3 covers 16 residues. V lost 6 bases and J lost 1; bases outside the gene matches: 6. CDR3 protein: CASSRSGRGSYNEQFF. The CDR3 nucleotides read TGTGCCAGCAGCCGAAGCGGGAGGGGGTCCTACAATGAGCAGTTCTTC.

The V call is TRBV6-4, the J call TRBJ1-2; D is uncertain. V lost 6 bases to trimming and J lost 7 bases, with 18 bases between them. The CDR3 sequence is 14 residues long. The germline V gene has CDR1 MRHNA and CDR2 SNTAGT. The CDR3 DNA follows: TGTGCCAGCAGAAAGGTCAAAAACGAACGTGGCTACACCTTC. It yields the protein CASRKVKNERGYTF.

The chain joins TRBV5-1 to TRBJ2-2; D is unresolved. Trimming stripped 0 bases from V and 0 bases from J, with 9 bases between. This CDR3 is built from 16 residues. The germline V gene has CDR1 SGHRS and CDR2 YFSETQ. The CDR3 here is CASSLGRQANTGELFF. For the CDR3, the DNA is TGCGCCAGCAGCTTGGGTCGACAAGCGAACACCGGGGAGCTGTTTTTT.

This clone came up once. This chain uses TRBV28 with TRBJ2-1, with a tentative D call TRBD1 (7 bases). The CDR3 length is 14 residues. Trimming removed 8 bases at V and 10 bases at J, with 21 bases between. From germline, CDR1 is MDHEN and CDR2 SYDVKM. The CDR3 DNA reads as TGTGCCAGCCGGAGGGACAGACTTGCTTCAGAGCAGTTCTTC. It translates to CASRRDRLASEQFF.

The V and J genes are TRBV19 and TRBJ1-2; possible D gene TRBD1, 5 bases. Germline values: CDR1 LNHDA, CDR2 SQIVND (reference sequence). V lost 3 bases and J 7 bases, leaving 12 bases between the germline ends. This CDR3 spans 13 amino acids. CDR3 protein: CASSITAGSGYTF. DNA of the CDR3: TGTGCCAGTAGTATCACGGCAGGGAGTGGCTACACCTTC.

V and J are TRBV20-1 and TRBJ2-7; perhaps D is TRBD1 or TRBD2 (5 bases each). This CDR3 comprises 11 residues. The germline gives CDR1 DFQATT, CDR2 SNEGSKA (reference sequence). Trimming shortened V by 3 bases and J by 6 bases, and 9 bases separated the two germline ends. The CDR3 DNA follows: TGCAGTGCTAGGGGGGTCATCGAGCAGTACTTC. Encoded protein: CSARGVIEQYF.

On this clone: Within the sample, other DNA sequences also encode this same CDR3. V gene TRBV9 combines with J gene TRBJ2-7; TRBD1 matches at 11 bases. CDR3 length: 14 residues. Germline CDR1 reads SGDLS; CDR2 reads YYNGEE. With V trimmed by 3 bases and J by 3 bases, 2 bases remained unmatched. CDR3 DNA: TGTGCCAGCAGCGCCGGGACAGGGGGCTACGAGCAGTACTTC. Encoded protein: CASSAGTGGYEQYF.

The rearrangement joins TRBV5-1 to TRBJ2-3; the D gene is possibly TRBD1 (5 bases). CDR3 length: 12 residues. The V and J ends lost 3 bases and 8 bases respectively, with 10 bases between them. CDR1 is SGHRS, CDR2 YFSETQ, per germline. The DNA for the CDR3 is TGCGCCAGCAGCTCGCAGGGTCCTACGCAGTATTTT. This sequence encodes CASSSQGPTQYF.

The chain recombines TRBV13 with TRBJ2-3; the D gene could be TRBD1 or TRBD2 (6 bases each). This CDR3 region has 14 residues. The V end lost 4 bases, the J end lost 6 bases, and 14 bases lay between the germline ends. Germline loops: CDR1 PRHDT, CDR2 FYEKMQ (reference sequence). The CDR3 DNA reads TGTGCCAGCAGCTCCCGGGGGCGCAGCGATACGCAGTATTTT. It encodes CASSSRGRSDTQYF. The full variable domain, rest sourced from reference TRBV13 and TRBJ2-3, is AAGVIQSPRHLIKEKRETATLKCYPIPRHDTVYWYQQGPGQDPQFLISFYEKMQSDKGSIPDRFSAQQFSDYHSELNMSSLELGDSALYFCASSSRGRSDTQYFGPGTRLTVL.

The CDR3 sequence is CASSLRLGQGDLIGELFF. In DNA form, the CDR3 reads TGCGCCAGCAGCTTGAGACTGGGACAGGGGGATTTGATCGGGGAGCTGTTTTTT. The chain employs TRBV5-1 and TRBJ2-2; 11 bases agree with TRBD1. This CDR3 region has 18 residues. Germline lookup yields CDR1 SGHRS and CDR2 YFSETQ. The J segment lost 7 bases and the V segment lost 1 base, leaving 12 bases of the junction unmatched.